These 8 T cell receptor beta chains were sequenced from one sample in a study of T cell responses to AZD1222 COVID-19 vaccine. Repertoires were generated with immunoSEQ multiplex PCR, while TCRdb's copy carries only in-frame clones and drops some. Altogether 180,000 or so clones are present, 85% to 90% being singletons, with the ten largest covering approximately 8%. This specimen was peripheral blood, taken on day 0 of AZD1222 vaccination. The source is an adult in good health.

The rearrangement links TRBV7-2 to TRBJ1-1, with D maybe TRBD1 (6 bases). V gave up 5 bases and J gave up 1 base, with 14 bases separating them. Germline assignment: CDR1 SGHTA and CDR2 FQGNSA. The CDR3 has 15 residues. This CDR3 is CASSPDSYSNTEAFF. In DNA, the CDR3 is TGTGCCAGCAGCCCGGACAGCTACTCGAACACTGAAGCTTTCTTT. Full variable domain (remainder filled in from reference TRBV7-2 and TRBJ1-1): GAGVSQSPSNKVTEKGKDVELRCDPISGHTALYWYRQSLGQGLEFLIYFQGNSAPDKSGLPSDRFSAERTGGSVSTLTIQRTQQEDSAVYLCASSPDSYSNTEAFFGQGTRLTVV.

CDR3 in DNA: TGCGCCAGCAGCCAGCCGGGACTGAATTTTTATGGCTACACCTTC. It specifies CASSQPGLNFYGYTF. The chain employs TRBV4-3 and TRBJ1-2, with D perhaps matching TRBD1 (5 bases). The CDR3 covers 15 residues. V lost 3 bases and J 5 bases, leaving 16 bases between the germline ends. Germline CDR1 reads LGHNA; CDR2 reads YSLEER.

The V and J genes are TRBV6-1 and TRBJ1-5; weak D call: TRBD1 (5 bases). Trimming took off 2 bases at V and 7 bases at J, with 12 bases between the two ends. The CDR3 consists of 14 residues. Germline assignment: CDR1 MNHNS and CDR2 SASEGT. CDR3 in amino acids: CASSEQGEKQPQHF. For the CDR3, the DNA is TGTGCCAGCAGTGAACAGGGTGAGAAACAGCCCCAGCATTTT.

This clone showed up just a few times. This chain uses TRBV25-1 with TRBJ1-2; D remains unclear. The germline V gene has CDR1 MGHDK and CDR2 SYGVNS. The CDR3 runs to 11 residues. Trimming took off 7 bases at V and 3 bases at J, with 6 bases between the two ends. This CDR3 is CASTDDYGYTF. The CDR3 nucleotides are TGTGCCAGCACCGACGACTATGGCTACACCTTC.

The V gene is TRBV5-6, the J gene TRBJ1-1, with D possibly TRBD1 on 6 matching bases. The germline V gene encodes CDR1 SGHDT and CDR2 YYEEEE. This CDR3 contains 15 residues. V dropped 4 bases and J dropped 0 bases, with 13 bases sitting between them. This chain's CDR3 is CASSGEQGLNTEAFF. The CDR3 nucleotides read TGTGCCAGCAGCGGGGAACAGGGCCTGAACACTGAAGCTTTCTTT.

This clone has only a few counts. This chain's CDR3 is CASSSEGGFAPLHF. As DNA, the CDR3 is TGTGCCAGCAGCTCCGAGGGGGGCTTTGCACCCCTCCACTTT. The chain uses TRBV5-4 and TRBJ1-6, with D maybe TRBD1 (6 bases). The germline V gene has CDR1 SGHNT and CDR2 YYREEE (reference sequence). V was shortened by 3 bases and J by 11 bases, with 15 bases between the two germline ends. This CDR3 contains 14 residues. The full variable domain, its missing parts supplied by reference TRBV5-4 and TRBJ1-6, is ETGVTQSPTHLIKTRGQQVTLRCSSQSGHNTVSWYQQALGQGPQFIFQYYREEENGRGNFPPRFSGLQFPNYSSELNVNALELDDSALYLCASSSEGGFAPLHFGNGTRLTVT.

The chain has TRBV25-1 and TRBJ2-7, with 8 bases that match TRBD1. Losses at the gene ends were 5 bases for V and 1 base for J; bases not matched to a gene: 4. Per germline, CDR1 MGHDK and CDR2 SYGVNS. This CDR3 spans 14 amino acids. Here the CDR3 DNA reads TGTGCCAGCAGTCCCAGGGGGCCTTCCTACGAGCAGTACTTC. This sequence encodes CASSPRGPSYEQYF.

The chain has TRBV7-3 and TRBJ2-3; TRBD2 matches at 9 bases. Germline CDR1 SGHTA, CDR2 FQGTGA. V shed 1 base, J shed 2 bases, and the junction held 4 bases outside the gene matches. The CDR3 totals 16 residues. CDR3 residues: CASSLRAGGVTDTQYF. The CDR3 DNA follows: TGTGCCAGCAGCTTAAGAGCGGGGGGTGTCACAGATACGCAGTATTTT. Looking up the rest from reference TRBV7-3 and TRBJ2-3 gives the full variable domain: GAGVSQTPSNKVTEKGKYVELRCDPISGHTALYWYRQSLGQGPEFLIYFQGTGAADDSGLPNDRFFAVRPEGSVSTLKIQRTERGDSAVYLCASSLRAGGVTDTQYFGPGTRLTVL.